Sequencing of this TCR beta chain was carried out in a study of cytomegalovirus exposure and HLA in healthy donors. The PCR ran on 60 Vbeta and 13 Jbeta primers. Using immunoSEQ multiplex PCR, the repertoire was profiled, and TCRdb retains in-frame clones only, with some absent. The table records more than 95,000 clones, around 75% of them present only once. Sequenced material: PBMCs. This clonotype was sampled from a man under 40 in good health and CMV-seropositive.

The CDR3 DNA reads as TGTGCCACCCACGTTGGGGGGGCCTATGGCTACACCTTC. Translating gives CATHVGGAYGYTF. The rearrangement joins TRBV28 to TRBJ1-2, with D maybe TRBD1 (6 bases). Germline V gene data show CDR1 as MDHEN and CDR2 as SYDVKM. This CDR3 is built from 13 residues. Trimming left V 10 bases short and J 4 bases short, with 16 bases between.